One and the same sample provided the 19 T cell receptor beta chains below, sequenced in a study of blood T cell repertoires in COVID-19. Sequencing used immunoSEQ multiplex PCR; TCRdb keeps in-frame clones, though not all of them. The table has 150,000 to 200,000 clones, just under 90% seen once. Input material: peripheral blood. These TCRs come from a man between 18 and 35 years old with active or convalescent COVID-19.

The chain links TRBV7-6 to TRBJ1-1, with unresolved D. The CDR3 has 16 residues. CDR1 and CDR2 (germline): SGHVS, FNYEAQ. V lost 5 bases and J 6 bases, leaving 22 bases between the germline ends. The CDR3 nucleotides read TGTGCCAGCAGCCCGGCTAGCACTGTCGGGGTCCCTGAAGCTTTCTTT. Protein: CASSPASTVGVPEAFF.

In DNA, the CDR3 is TGTGCCAGCAGTTGGGAGCCGCCGAGCGAGCAGTACTTC. As protein: CASSWEPPSEQYF. J is TRBJ2-7 and V is TRBV6-2 or TRBV6-3; perhaps TRBD2 as D (5 bases). V lost 4 bases, J lost 6 bases, and 13 bases lay in between. The CDR3 is 13 residues long. Per germline, CDR1 MNHEY and CDR2 SVGEGT.

The table lists this clone with a few counts. The V gene is TRBV19, the J gene TRBJ1-1; 9 nucleotides line up with TRBD1. In germline, CDR1 is LNHDA, CDR2 SQIVND (reference sequence). This CDR3 spans 14 amino acids. V was clipped by 5 bases and J by 10 bases; unmatched bases: 11. The CDR3 loop reads CASSEWTQGARAFF. The CDR3 coding sequence is TGTGCCAGTAGTGAATGGACACAGGGGGCTCGAGCTTTCTTT.

The rearrangement joins TRBV4-1 to TRBJ1-2; no definite D call. This CDR3 is built from 15 residues. Germline V gene sequence: CDR1 MGHRA, CDR2 YSYEKL. The V gene lost 0 bases and the J gene lost 7 bases, with 15 bases spanning the gap. As DNA, the CDR3 is TGCGCCAGCAGCCAAGAAGTCGGGGAATTTGGTGGCTACACCTTC. It encodes CASSQEVGEFGGYTF.

This clone was detected only a few times. The chain has TRBV28 and TRBJ2-7; TRBD2 aligns across 11 bases. The CDR3 has 13 residues. V lost 4 bases and J lost 9; bases outside the gene matches: 5. In germline, CDR1 is MDHEN, CDR2 SYDVKM. This chain's CDR3 is CASSYTSGGGQYV. Here the CDR3 DNA reads TGTGCCAGCAGTTACACTAGCGGGGGCGGGCAGTACGTC.

This chain joins TRBV5-6 and TRBJ2-3, with 7 bases that match TRBD1. Germline V gene sequence: CDR1 SGHDT, CDR2 YYEEEE. With 1 base clipped from V and 0 bases from J, the junction kept 2 bases outside the gene matches. The CDR3 contains 15 residues. CDR3 residues: CASSLRGPSTDTQYF. The CDR3 DNA sequence: TGTGCCAGCAGCTTGAGGGGGCCCAGCACAGATACGCAGTATTTT.

The chain uses TRBV5-1 and TRBJ2-5, with 9 bases aligning to TRBD2. V lost 4 bases, J lost 5 bases, and 9 bases stayed unmatched. This CDR3 region has 15 residues. Germline values: CDR1 SGHRS, CDR2 YFSETQ. The CDR3 DNA follows: TGCGCCAGCAGCGAGTTTAGCGGGAGTGGCGAGACCCAGTACTTC. Its protein is CASSEFSGSGETQYF.

V is TRBV2 and J is TRBJ2-1, with TRBD2 matching 14 bases. This CDR3 has 15 residues. Germline CDR1 and CDR2: SNHLY and FYNNEI. V lost 6 bases, J lost 7 bases, and 5 bases stayed unmatched. CDR3: CASSGTSGRGNEQFF. The CDR3 region has the DNA TGTGCCAGCAGCGGGACTAGCGGGAGAGGTAATGAGCAGTTCTTC.

This chain joins TRBV21-1 and TRBJ2-7; the DNA was not used to check the table's D call, TRBD2. TRBV21-1 is tagged as a pseudogene. The CDR3 spans 13 residues. CDR3 DNA: TGTGCCAGCAGCAAAGAGAAGAGTAACGAGCAGTACTTC. This codes for CASSKEKSNEQYF.

This clone has just a few counts. This chain connects TRBV6-1 to TRBJ1-2; 12 nucleotides line up with TRBD1. The germline V gene encodes CDR1 MNHNS and CDR2 SASEGT. V shed 4 bases, J shed 4 bases, and the junction held 13 bases outside the gene matches. The CDR3 has 18 amino acids. The CDR3 loop reads CASSGSPGTGGQVYGYTF. CDR3 nucleotides: TGTGCCAGCAGTGGGAGTCCCGGGACAGGGGGCCAGGTCTATGGCTACACCTTC.

Details on this clone: In the same sample, other DNA sequences code for this CDR3. The chain links TRBV9 to TRBJ1-5; D not certain. Germline CDR1 and CDR2: SGDLS and YYNGEE. The ends were cut back, 0 bases at V and 4 bases at J, with 5 bases in the middle. The CDR3 is made up of 13 amino acids. CDR3 sequence reads: CASSVGENQPQHF. CDR3 in DNA: TGTGCCAGCAGCGTAGGCGAAAATCAGCCCCAGCATTTT.

The CDR3 reads CASSGGDSMNTGELFF. Written as DNA, the CDR3 is TGTGCCAGCAGCGGCGGGGACTCGATGAACACCGGGGAGCTGTTTTTT. The rearrangement uses TRBV9 and TRBJ2-2; D might be TRBD2 (6 bases). The CDR3 has 16 amino acids. V lost 3 bases and J 1 base, leaving 13 bases between the germline ends. Germline CDR1 and CDR2: SGDLS and YYNGEE.

This chain joins TRBV13 and TRBJ2-3; 8 bases fit TRBD1. Per germline, CDR1 PRHDT and CDR2 FYEKMQ (reference sequence). The CDR3 sequence is 16 residues long. Germline trimming cut 6 bases from V and 7 bases from J; bases unmatched to any gene: 15. CDR3 coding DNA: TGTGCCAGCAGTCTTCCCCCGGGACAGGATTCTAATACGCAGTATTTT. This encodes CASSLPPGQDSNTQYF.

The DNA for the CDR3 is TGTGCCAGCAGTATACTAGCGGGGGGATACAATGAGCAGTTCTTC. Translation gives CASSILAGGYNEQFF. The chain uses TRBV11-1 and TRBJ2-1, with TRBD2 identical over 12 bases. CDR3 length: 15 residues. J lost 4 bases, V lost 6 bases, and 4 bases had no gene match. The germline V gene encodes CDR1 SGHAT and CDR2 FQDESV (reference sequence).

The V and J genes are TRBV18 and TRBJ1-1; D gene ambiguous. V gave up 1 base and J gave up 8 bases, with 8 bases separating them. This CDR3 is 12 amino acids long. Germline CDR1 is KGHSH and CDR2 is LQKENI. The DNA of the CDR3 is TGTGCCAGCTCACCACTCGTAGCCGAAGCTTTCTTT. It translates to CASSPLVAEAFF.

The V and J genes are TRBV18 and TRBJ2-3, with D hard to call. From germline, CDR1 is KGHSH and CDR2 LQKENI. Trimming took 0 bases from V and 7 from J, leaving 5 bases between them. The CDR3 extends over 12 amino acids. CDR3 protein: CASSPPSYTQYF. The CDR3 region has the DNA TGTGCCAGCTCACCACCTTCATATACGCAGTATTTT.

This chain uses TRBV5-1 with TRBJ1-2; D is uncertain. This CDR3 has 13 residues. Germline loops: CDR1 SGHRS, CDR2 YFSETQ. V lost 4 bases and J 2 bases, leaving 9 bases between the germline ends. The CDR3 nucleotides are TGCGCCAGCAGCACGGGAGGGAACTATGGCTACACCTTC. It is translated as CASSTGGNYGYTF.

This clone was detected a few times. The rearrangement links TRBV4-1 to TRBJ2-7; 10 nucleotides line up with TRBD2. Germline V gene sequence: CDR1 MGHRA, CDR2 YSYEKL. The CDR3 contains 17 residues. With V trimmed by 1 base and J by 6 bases, 12 bases remained unmatched. For the CDR3, the DNA is TGCGCCAGCAGCCAAGGGGGAGGGCTAGCGGGAGTCGGCGAGCAGTACTTC. This encodes CASSQGGGLAGVGEQYF.

The rearrangement uses TRBV5-1 and TRBJ1-1; 9 nucleotides agree with TRBD1. Germline-derived CDR1 and CDR2 are SGHRS and YFSETQ. The CDR3 is made up of 16 amino acids. V dropped 1 base and J dropped 0; count of bases not matched to a gene: 4. CDR3 sequence: CASSLIGQGLNTEAFF. The DNA of the CDR3 is TGCGCCAGCAGCTTGATCGGACAGGGGTTGAACACTGAAGCTTTCTTT.